A selection of T cell receptor beta chains follows, all from one sample in a study of T cell changes during pregnancy in multiple sclerosis. This table comes from immunoSEQ multiplex PCR, and its TCRdb copy is limited to in-frame clones, with some not included. The table has approximately 40,000 clones, less than 90% seen once. The sample in question was CD4+ T cells from peripheral blood mononuclear cells, obtained in the second trimester of pregnancy. The receptors here all came from a female donor with multiple sclerosis, enrolled in a pregnancy study. Each CDR3 is given with its conserved first and last residue. A D gene is named only where the DNA matches it firmly. Some rows have no size entry. The others give once, few or many, or a class for an expanded clone.

v_call: TRBV10-3; clone_size: .; d_call: TRBD1; j_call: TRBJ2-1; cdr3_aa: CATRGDRDYNEQFF; cdr3_nt: TGTGCCACCCGGGGGGACAGGGACTACAATGAGCAGTTCTTC
v_call: TRBV25-1; clone_size: .; d_call: .; j_call: TRBJ2-5; cdr3_aa: CASRDRQALETQYF; cdr3_nt: TGTGCCAGCAGGGATAGACAGGCATTGGAGACCCAGTACTTC
v_call: TRBV11-1; clone_size: .; d_call: TRBD1; j_call: TRBJ2-7; cdr3_aa: CASSTGENPFHEQYF; cdr3_nt: TGTGCCAGCAGCACAGGGGAAAACCCCTTCCACGAGCAGTACTTC
v_call: TRBV19; clone_size: .; d_call: TRBD1; j_call: TRBJ2-7; cdr3_aa: CASSMIDRGSGEQYF; cdr3_nt: TGTGCCAGTAGTATGATCGACAGGGGGTCAGGCGAGCAGTACTTC
v_call: TRBV4-3; clone_size: .; d_call: .; j_call: TRBJ1-2; cdr3_aa: CASSPYGQGSSYGYTF; cdr3_nt: TGCGCCAGCAGCCCTTACGGGCAGGGAAGCTCATATGGCTACACCTTC
v_call: TRBV6-5; clone_size: .; d_call: .; j_call: TRBJ2-7; cdr3_aa: CASSYRGYEQYF; cdr3_nt: TGTGCCAGCAGTTATCGGGGCTACGAGCAGTACTTC
v_call: TRBV2; clone_size: .; d_call: TRBD2; j_call: TRBJ2-2; cdr3_aa: CASSGSPSGRYTGELFF; cdr3_nt: TGTGCCAGCAGCGGTTCGCCTAGCGGGAGGTACACCGGGGAGCTGTTTTTT
v_call: TRBV28; clone_size: .; d_call: .; j_call: TRBJ2-7; cdr3_aa: CASGADTYEQYF; cdr3_nt: TGTGCCAGCGGGGCAGACACCTACGAGCAGTACTTC
v_call: TRBV19; clone_size: few; d_call: .; j_call: TRBJ1-1; cdr3_aa: CASSSIATEAFF; cdr3_nt: TGTGCCAGTAGTTCAATAGCCACTGAAGCTTTCTTT
v_call: TRBV5-1; clone_size: .; d_call: .; j_call: TRBJ1-1; cdr3_aa: CASSLAVSRGNTEAFF; cdr3_nt: TGCGCCAGCAGCTTGGCTGTATCAAGGGGCAACACTGAAGCTTTCTTT
v_call: TRBV15; clone_size: once; d_call: .; j_call: TRBJ2-1; cdr3_aa: CATREYTKRDYNEQFF; cdr3_nt: TGTGCCACCAGGGAATACACAAAGAGGGACTACAATGAGCAGTTCTTC
v_call: TRBV2; clone_size: .; d_call: TRBD2; j_call: TRBJ2-3; cdr3_aa: CASSEGASGHTDTQYF; cdr3_nt: TGTGCCAGCAGTGAGGGTGCTAGCGGACACACAGATACGCAGTATTTT
v_call: TRBV5-8; clone_size: .; d_call: .; j_call: TRBJ2-3; cdr3_aa: CASSLLGADTQYF; cdr3_nt: TGTGCCAGCAGCTTACTAGGCGCAGATACGCAGTATTTT
v_call: TRBV28; clone_size: .; d_call: TRBD1; j_call: TRBJ2-7; cdr3_aa: CASSTTSTGYGEQYF; cdr3_nt: TGTGCCAGCAGTACAACCTCGACAGGGTACGGCGAGCAGTACTTC
v_call: TRBV12-5; clone_size: .; d_call: TRBD1; j_call: TRBJ2-7; cdr3_aa: CASGLADRDEQYF; cdr3_nt: TGTGCTAGTGGTTTGGCAGACAGGGACGAGCAGTACTTC
v_call: TRBV5-1; clone_size: .; d_call: .; j_call: TRBJ2-3; cdr3_aa: CASSPNRPRNTQYF; cdr3_nt: TGCGCCAGCAGCCCCAACAGGCCACGGAATACGCAGTATTTT
v_call: TRBV5-1; clone_size: .; d_call: TRBD2; j_call: TRBJ2-2; cdr3_aa: CASSLAPLAVGGELFF; cdr3_nt: TGCGCCAGCAGCTTGGCTCCACTAGCGGTTGGCGGGGAGCTGTTTTTT
v_call: TRBV5-8; clone_size: .; d_call: TRBD1; j_call: TRBJ2-1; cdr3_aa: CASSLDTGTGGNEQFF; cdr3_nt: TGTGCCAGCAGCTTGGATACCGGGACAGGGGGTAATGAGCAGTTCTTC
v_call: TRBV19; clone_size: .; d_call: TRBD2; j_call: TRBJ2-3; cdr3_aa: CASSLTRLTSGRDTQYF; cdr3_nt: TGTGCCAGTAGTCTAACACGGTTGACTAGCGGGAGGGATACGCAGTATTTT
v_call: TRBV28; clone_size: .; d_call: TRBD2; j_call: TRBJ2-7; cdr3_aa: CASTKWSRLAGNYEQYF; cdr3_nt: TGTGCCAGCACCAAATGGAGCAGACTAGCGGGGAACTACGAGCAGTACTTC
v_call: TRBV10-3; clone_size: .; d_call: .; j_call: TRBJ1-5; cdr3_aa: CAISVGGNNQPQHF; cdr3_nt: TGTGCCATCAGTGTCGGGGGAAACAATCAGCCCCAGCATTTT
v_call: TRBV5-6; clone_size: .; d_call: TRBD1; j_call: TRBJ1-1; cdr3_aa: CASSRPGTGARSEAFF; cdr3_nt: TGTGCCAGCAGCCGTCCCGGGACAGGGGCGAGGTCTGAAGCTTTCTTT
v_call: TRBV7-9; clone_size: .; d_call: .; j_call: TRBJ2-5; cdr3_aa: CASSFRAGLETQYF; cdr3_nt: TGTGCCAGCAGCTTCAGGGCAGGGCTTGAGACCCAGTACTTC
v_call: TRBV7-9; clone_size: .; d_call: .; j_call: TRBJ2-1; cdr3_aa: CASSPGGRAGLGTFF; cdr3_nt: TGTGCCAGCAGCCCCGGGGGGCGGGCTGGATTAGGGACGTTCTTC
v_call: TRBV23-1; clone_size: .; d_call: .; j_call: TRBJ1-2; cdr3_aa: CASSQPSAVYGYTF; cdr3_nt: TGCGCCAGCAGTCAACCCAGTGCGGTCTATGGCTACACCTTC
v_call: TRBV7-3; clone_size: .; d_call: TRBD1; j_call: TRBJ2-5; cdr3_aa: CASSQRGQGALQETQYF; cdr3_nt: TGTGCCAGCAGCCAACGAGGACAGGGGGCCTTACAAGAGACCCAGTACTTC
v_call: TRBV6-5; clone_size: .; d_call: .; j_call: TRBJ2-2; cdr3_aa: CASSYSRAGELFF; cdr3_nt: TGTGCCAGCAGTTACTCGAGGGCCGGGGAGCTGTTTTTT
v_call: TRBV11-3; clone_size: .; d_call: .; j_call: TRBJ1-5; cdr3_aa: CASSHRQEVNQPQHF; cdr3_nt: TGTGCCAGCAGCCACCGACAGGAAGTTAATCAGCCCCAGCATTTT
v_call: TRBV23-1; clone_size: .; d_call: TRBD2; j_call: TRBJ2-1; cdr3_aa: CASSNHHRLAGVFYNEQFF; cdr3_nt: TGCGCCAGCAGCAACCACCATCGACTAGCGGGAGTATTCTACAATGAGCAGTTCTTC
v_call: TRBV28; clone_size: .; d_call: .; j_call: TRBJ1-2; cdr3_aa: CASSLPPGDVFYFLYGYTF; cdr3_nt: TGTGCCAGCAGTTTACCACCGGGAGATGTTTTCTATTTCTTATATGGCTACACCTTC
v_call: TRBV6-1; clone_size: .; d_call: TRBD1; j_call: TRBJ1-1; cdr3_aa: CASSDGQGDTEAFF; cdr3_nt: TGTGCCAGCAGTGACGGACAGGGGGACACTGAAGCTTTCTTT
v_call: TRBV27; clone_size: few; d_call: .; j_call: TRBJ2-2; cdr3_aa: CASSPQVSNTGELFF; cdr3_nt: TGTGCCAGCAGTCCCCAGGTTTCGAACACCGGGGAGCTGTTTTTT
v_call: TRBV5-6; clone_size: .; d_call: TRBD2; j_call: TRBJ2-1; cdr3_aa: CASSHWTSGEGKDEQFF; cdr3_nt: TGTGCCAGCAGCCACTGGACTAGCGGGGAGGGCAAGGATGAGCAGTTCTTC
v_call: TRBV7-6; clone_size: once; d_call: .; j_call: TRBJ2-1; cdr3_aa: CASSARGLPYNEQFF; cdr3_nt: TGTGCCAGCAGCGCACGGGGACTGCCCTACAATGAGCAGTTCTTC
v_call: TRBV28; clone_size: .; d_call: TRBD2; j_call: TRBJ2-7; cdr3_aa: CASRKISGRAPYEQYF; cdr3_nt: TGTGCCAGCAGAAAGATTAGCGGGAGGGCCCCCTACGAGCAGTACTTC